Below are 11 T cell receptor beta chains sequenced from a single sample in a study of graft-versus-host responses after intestinal transplantation. TCRdb keeps only in-frame clones here, not all; method: immunoSEQ multiplex PCR. Among some 24,000 clones listed, 80% to 90% were seen once. This specimen was PBMCs, taken roughly 69 weeks after intestinal transplant. The receptors were sampled from a human patient who received an intestinal transplant, so some T cells may come from the graft donor.

This clone was seen just once. V and J are TRBV9 and TRBJ2-5; no definite D call. The V gene's germline CDR1 is SGDLS and CDR2 YYNGEE. The V end was cut by 0 bases, the J end by 7 bases, with 16 bases between. CDR3 length equals 15 residues. The CDR3 region has the DNA TGTGCCAGCAGCGTAGAGTACGCCCTCGCCGGGACCCAGTACTTC. Residues: CASSVEYALAGTQYF.

V gene TRBV6-5 combines with J gene TRBJ2-2; 9 positions match TRBD1. Germline CDR1 MNHEY, CDR2 SVGAGI. V lost 6 bases and J lost 1; bases outside the gene matches: 3. This CDR3 has 15 residues. This CDR3 reads CASSPGQGNTGELFF. CDR3 bases: TGTGCCAGCAGCCCGGGACAGGGGAACACCGGGGAGCTGTTTTTT.

V is TRBV30 and J is TRBJ2-1; tentatively, D is TRBD2 (5 bases). The CDR3 spans 17 residues. The V and J ends lost 0 bases and 0 bases respectively, with 15 bases between them. Germline V gives CDR1 GTSNPN, CDR2 SVGIG (reference sequence). The CDR3 DNA is TGTGCCTGGAGTGTACTAGTGGTCTCCCGCTCCTACAATGAGCAGTTCTTC. It yields the protein CAWSVLVVSRSYNEQFF. Drawing the rest from reference TRBV30 and TRBJ2-1, the complete variable domain is SQTIHQWPATLVQPVGSPLSLECTVEGTSNPNLYWYRQAAGRGLQLLFYSVGIGQISSEVPQNLSASRPQDRQFILSSKKLLLSDSGFYLCAWSVLVVSRSYNEQFFGPGTRLTVL.

V gene TRBV6-6 combines with J gene TRBJ1-1; D uncertain. The CDR3 sequence is 15 residues long. V gave up 0 bases and J gave up 1 base, with 9 bases separating them. The germline V gene encodes CDR1 MNHNY and CDR2 SVGAGI (reference sequence). CDR3 nucleotide sequence: TGTGCCAGCAGTTACTCAGGGCATTCGAACACTGAAGCTTTCTTT. Its protein product is CASSYSGHSNTEAFF.

The rearrangement joins TRBV5-8 to TRBJ1-2, with unresolved D. With 0 bases removed from V and 2 bases from J, the gap between germline ends came to 20 bases. The CDR3 is 18 amino acids. In germline, CDR1 is SGHTS, CDR2 YDEGEE. CDR3 coding DNA: TGTGCCAGCAGCTTGGGCTCCAATAACCTGGCGTCGAACTATGGCTACACCTTC. The encoded protein is CASSLGSNNLASNYGYTF.

The rearrangement links TRBV29-1 to TRBJ2-7; D is unclear. Per the germline V gene, CDR1 is SQVTM and CDR2 is ANQGSEA. V was shortened by 7 bases and J by 0 bases, with 7 bases between the two germline ends. The CDR3 runs 11 residues. CDR3 protein: CSAGHSYEQYF. The CDR3 DNA reads TGCAGCGCGGGTCACTCCTACGAGCAGTACTTC.

The rearrangement joins TRBV14 to TRBJ2-3; no clear D gene. Germline lookup yields CDR1 SGHDN and CDR2 FVKESK. V dropped 4 bases and J dropped 4 bases, with 21 bases sitting between them. The CDR3 is made up of 17 amino acids. DNA of the CDR3: TGTGCCAGCAGCCCTCAAAAAGTTCTCTCTGGGGCAGATACGCAGTATTTT. It codes for CASSPQKVLSGADTQYF.

The genes are TRBV29-1 and TRBJ2-5, with D perhaps matching TRBD1 (6 bases). CDR3 length: 12 residues. The ends were cut back, 7 bases at V and 1 base at J, with 10 bases in the middle. CDR1 SQVTM and CDR2 ANQGSEA come from the germline V gene. The CDR3 spells CSGRDTQETQYF. The CDR3 region has the DNA TGCAGCGGCCGGGACACCCAAGAGACCCAGTACTTC.

As regards this clone: The identical CDR3 is also encoded by other nucleotide sequences in the sample. The genes are TRBV14 and TRBJ2-2; 8 bases align to TRBD2. Unmatched junction bases numbered 11, after V lost 0 bases and J lost 8 bases. Germline lookup yields CDR1 SGHDN and CDR2 FVKESK. This CDR3 is built from 17 residues. This CDR3 reads CASSQDRLAHLRGELFF. CDR3 sequence (DNA): TGTGCCAGCAGCCAAGATCGACTAGCGCATCTGCGGGGGGAGCTGTTTTTT.

This clone was observed a few times. The rearrangement joins TRBV6-6 to TRBJ1-3, with a weak D call TRBD1 (5 bases). Trimming stripped 6 bases from V and 0 bases from J, with 15 bases between. This CDR3 region has 16 residues. Germline lookup yields CDR1 MNHNY and CDR2 SVGAGI (reference sequence). The CDR3 reads CASRGGTVNSGNTIYF. The CDR3 DNA follows: TGTGCCAGCAGGGGCGGGACGGTGAACTCTGGAAACACCATATATTTT.

The V call is TRBV2, the J call TRBJ2-5; the match to TRBD1 covers 9 bases. CDR1 and CDR2 from the germline V gene are SNHLY and FYNNEI. V gave up 6 bases and J gave up 2 bases; unmatched junction bases: 7. The CDR3 runs 15 residues. The CDR3 region is CASRWDRVPQETQYF. As DNA, the CDR3 is TGTGCCAGCAGATGGGACAGGGTCCCTCAAGAGACCCAGTACTTC.